These T cell receptor beta chains were read from a single sample in a study of blood T cell repertoires in COVID-19. Profiled with immunoSEQ multiplex PCR; TCRdb holds only in-frame clones, not every one. The table includes under 300,000 clones, roughly four fifths detected once. Sequencing was done on a sample of PBMCs or T cells enriched from blood (not recorded which). Receptors originate from a man aged 40-49 years who had recovered from COVID-19. Both conserved end residues are part of each CDR3. D genes are given only for firm matches. Where a row states a size, it is once, few, many or the class of an expanded clone; other rows omit it.

TRBJ2-1	.	.	TRBV7-7	CASSPQVGSYNEQFF	TGTGCCAGCAGCCCCCAGGTGGGGAGCTACAATGAGCAGTTCTTC
TRBJ2-7	.	.	TRBV27	CASRSPRPRGSYEQYF	TGTGCCAGCAGAAGCCCCCGTCCTCGGGGGTCCTACGAGCAGTACTTC
TRBJ1-5	TRBD1	once	TRBV19	CASKQGALGNQPQHF	TGTGCCAGTAAACAGGGGGCTCTCGGCAATCAGCCCCAGCATTTT
TRBJ1-6	.	.	TRBV3-1/TRBV3-2	CASSLYSSSYNSPLHF	TGTGCCAGCAGCCTCTACTCGAGCTCCTATAATTCACCCCTCCACTTT
TRBJ2-3	TRBD2	.	TRBV11-1	CASSAGTSGATDTQYF	TGTGCCAGCAGCGCCGGGACTAGCGGGGCAACAGATACGCAGTATTTT
TRBJ1-5	TRBD1	once	TRBV7-9	CASSLVRGQRSSNQPQHF	TGTGCCAGCAGCTTAGTTAGGGGGCAGCGCTCTAGCAATCAGCCCCAGCATTTT
TRBJ2-5	.	once	TRBV7-9	CASRTSRTNQETQYF	TGTGCCAGCAGGACCTCTCGGACTAACCAAGAGACCCAGTACTTC
TRBJ1-5	.	.	TRBV5-5	CASSLSPDGLGPQHF	TGTGCCAGCAGCTTGTCCCCAGACGGACTAGGTCCCCAGCATTTT
TRBJ2-3	.	.	TRBV7-8	CASSSQEAHRF	TGTGCCAGCAGCTCCCAGGAAGCCCACAGATTT
TRBJ1-5	.	.	TRBV23-1	CASSQSEGVVQPQHF	TGCGCCAGCAGTCAATCTGAGGGGGTGGTGCAGCCCCAGCATTTT
TRBJ2-2	.	once	TRBV7-7	CASSPRGGGHRELFF	TGTGCCAGCAGCCCCCGGGGTGGGGGCCACCGGGAGCTGTTTTTT
TRBJ2-2	.	.	TRBV3-1/TRBV3-2	CASSPPSGKNTGELFF	TGTGCCAGCAGCCCCCCCTCCGGGAAGAACACCGGGGAGCTGTTTTTT
TRBJ1-6	TRBD1	.	TRBV7-6	CASSLRGTGSGSPLHF	TGTGCCAGCAGCTTACGGGGGACAGGGTCTGGCTCACCCCTCCACTTT
TRBJ2-1	.	few	TRBV18	CASSPPSSSYNEQFF	TGTGCCAGCTCACCGCCTTCGAGCTCCTACAATGAGCAGTTCTTC
TRBJ1-6	.	.	TRBV7-2	CASSAQGQNSPLHF	TGTGCCAGCAGCGCCCAGGGACAAAATTCACCCCTCCACTTT
TRBJ1-2	TRBD1	.	TRBV13	CASSLSGQGAYGYTF	TGTGCCAGCAGCTTATCGGGACAGGGGGCCTATGGCTACACCTTC
TRBJ2-2	TRBD2	.	TRBV7-2	CASSFSGGAGELFF	TGTGCCAGCAGCTTCTCCGGGGGGGCGGGGGAGCTGTTTTTT
TRBJ2-7	.	.	TRBV28	CASSTTYLQEQYF	TGTGCCAGCAGTACGACTTACCTTCAGGAGCAGTACTTC
TRBJ2-1	TRBD2	.	TRBV27	CASMVAGNSYNEQFF	TGTGCCAGCATGGTAGCGGGAAATTCCTACAATGAGCAGTTCTTC
TRBJ1-4	TRBD1	.	TRBV25-1	CASSDTGVANEKLFF	TGTGCCAGCAGCGACACAGGGGTGGCTAATGAAAAACTGTTTTTT
TRBJ1-6	.	.	TRBV12-5	CASGPSAQENGRARSPLHF	TGTGCTAGTGGACCCAGCGCCCAGGAGAACGGGCGGGCCAGGTCACCCCTCCACTTT
TRBJ2-7	.	.	TRBV6-4	CASSDSWGVGEQYF	TGTGCCAGCAGTGATTCATGGGGGGTTGGCGAGCAGTACTTC
TRBJ2-7	.	.	TRBV13	CASSLRQGIYEQYF	TGTGCCAGCAGCTTGAGGCAGGGGATCTACGAGCAGTACTTC
TRBJ2-1	TRBD2	.	TRBV28	CASSLEGGRDEQFF	TGTGCCAGCAGTTTGGAGGGAGGGAGGGATGAGCAGTTCTTC
TRBJ1-1	.	.	TRBV3-1/TRBV3-2	CASSQDRGNTEAFF	TGTGCCAGCAGCCAAGACAGGGGAAACACTGAAGCTTTCTTT
TRBJ1-6	TRBD1	.	TRBV6-5	CASMEQGRYNSPLHF	TGTGCCAGCATGGAACAGGGGCGCTATAATTCACCCCTCCACTTT
TRBJ2-2	.	.	TRBV5-1	CASSPIRGTGELFF	TGCGCCAGCAGCCCCATTCGGGGCACCGGGGAGCTGTTTTTT
TRBJ1-2	.	.	TRBV5-1	CASSLGHGYGYTF	TGCGCCAGCAGCTTGGGACACGGCTATGGCTACACCTTC
TRBJ1-1	.	.	TRBV28	CASSVLLAEAFF	TGTGCCAGCAGTGTGCTACTGGCTGAAGCTTTCTTT
TRBJ2-7	TRBD2	.	TRBV9	CASSVGGTINYEQYF	TGTGCCAGCAGCGTAGGGGGGACTATCAACTACGAGCAGTACTTC
TRBJ2-2	TRBD2	.	TRBV11-2	CASSLSGRGSGELFF	TGTGCCAGCAGCCTTAGCGGGAGGGGCAGCGGGGAGCTGTTTTTT
TRBJ2-1	.	.	TRBV11-3	CASSLEGSRYNEQFF	TGTGCCAGCAGCTTAGAGGGGAGCAGATACAATGAGCAGTTCTTC